The sequence of this T cell receptor (beta chain) was determined in a study of T cell responses to AZD1222 COVID-19 vaccine. V gave up 7 bases and J gave up 5 bases, with 16 bases separating them. Germline V gene data show CDR1 as SGHRS and CDR2 as YFSETQ. The CDR3 runs 14 residues. Comment on this clone: Its antigen remains unidentified.

Points from the study as a whole: Dominant CD4 TCR responses targeted spike regions 160-218 and 743-854.

Profiled with immunoSEQ multiplex PCR; TCRdb holds only in-frame clones, not every one. The data contain about 100,000 clones, about 93% of them singletons. The TCR was taken from an adult in good health. The chain recombines TRBV5-1 with TRBJ2-1, with D unresolved. The source material was peripheral blood, sampled on day 0 of AZD1222 vaccination. The DNA of the CDR3 is TGCGCCAGCGGTTTCCGGAGTGGGAACAATGAGCAGTTCTTC. Translating it yields CASGFRSGNNEQFF.